The 3 T cell receptor beta chains given below trace back to one sample, sequenced in a study of metastatic and nonmetastatic thyroid tumors. Thyroid surgery took place with no prior treatment in any patient. With MiXCR, TCRdb called clones anew from the PCR reads. The sample records over 40,000 clones, about 22% being singletons. The sample was blood. Source of these receptors: a male donor with papillary thyroid cancer or a benign thyroid nodule (not recorded which). Some clones in this sample may be carry-over from other donors' samples.

The chain carries TRBV30 and TRBJ1-3, with D uncertain. CDR1 and CDR2 from the germline V gene are GTSNPN and SVGIG (reference sequence). The CDR3 spans 11 residues. V was pared by 2 bases and J by 9 bases, with 8 bases between. Here the CDR3 reads CAWSRIGTIYF. CDR3 nucleotide sequence: TGTGCCTGGAGTAGGATCGGCACCATATATTTT.

This clone has at least ten counts. A much larger clone differs from this one at a single base, so this may be a read error. Other DNA sequences of this sample code for an identical CDR3. The chain combines TRBV6-1 with TRBJ2-3, with TRBD2 identical over 13 bases. CDR1 MNHNS and CDR2 SASEGT come from the germline V gene. The CDR3 extends over 16 amino acids. Here the CDR3 DNA reads TGCGCCAGCAGTGAACTAGCGGGAGGGAGCACAGATACGCAGTATTTT. This gives the protein CASSELAGGSTDTQYF.

This clone was counted many times. V usage is TRBV9 and J usage is TRBJ1-1; TRBD1 matches at 9 bases. With 5 bases clipped from V and 0 bases from J, the junction kept 11 bases outside the gene matches. CDR1 and CDR2 (germline): SGDLS, YYNGEE. The CDR3 is 17 amino acids. CDR3 region: CASRLQGAIDMNTEAFF. The CDR3 region has the DNA TGTGCCAGCAGGCTACAGGGGGCGATTGACATGAACACTGAAGCTTTCTTT.